Listed here are 13 T cell receptor beta chains from one sample, sequenced in a study of T-cell reconstitution after alpha-beta-depleted transplantation in children. The authors prepared the TCRbeta library with unique molecular identifiers. MiXCR, applied by TCRdb to the PCR reads, yields one record per CDR3 protein. Of some 200,000 distinct CDR3 sequences listed, roughly 15% were seen once; the top ten hold about 13%. Material: PBMCs from the stem cell graft donor, obtained from the stem cell graft. These receptors originate from a human donor who donated a stem cell graft to a child with acute lymphoblastic leukemia.

This clonotype has more than one count but fewer than ten. This chain connects TRBV6-5 to TRBJ2-1; 11 positions agree with TRBD1. The CDR3 has 16 amino acids. Germline V lookup: CDR1 MNHEY, CDR2 SVGAGI. Trimming took 4 bases from V and 7 from J; bases not matched to a gene: 9. The CDR3 loop is CASSSNRDRGKNEQFF. The DNA for the CDR3 is TGTGCCAGCAGTTCCAACCGGGACAGGGGGAAGAATGAGCAGTTCTTC.

Many counts were recorded for this clonotype. The chain couples TRBV12-3 or TRBV12-4 to TRBJ1-2, with a possible D match to TRBD1 (5 bases). The CDR3 spans 12 residues. V gave up 7 bases and J gave up 9 bases, with 15 bases separating them. CDR3 sequence: CASNAGPDSYTF. The CDR3 DNA sequence: TGTGCCAGCAATGCGGGACCCGACAGCTACACCTTC.

This clonotype has ten or more counts. This chain links TRBV11-2 with TRBJ2-7; D is possibly TRBD2 (6 bases). The germline V gene has CDR1 SGHAT and CDR2 FQNNGV. The V gene lost 5 bases and the J gene lost 1 base, with 18 bases spanning the gap. The CDR3 consists of 16 residues. This CDR3 is CASSRAPRDFSYEQYF. The CDR3 nucleotides are TGTGCCAGCAGCCGAGCGCCCCGGGACTTTTCCTACGAGCAGTACTTC.

The chain uses TRBV30 and TRBJ2-4; 9 positions match TRBD2. The CDR3 has 14 amino acids. The V gene end was trimmed by 0 bases and the J gene end by 8 bases; junction bases not matched to a gene: 5. CDR1 is GTSNPN and CDR2 is SVGIG in the germline V gene (reference sequence). The CDR3 region has the DNA TGTGCCTGGAGTGTGGGTAGCGGGAGTTACATTCAGTACTTC. Its protein is CAWSVGSGSYIQYF.

This clonotype was seen repeatedly, ten times or more. This chain uses TRBV18 with TRBJ1-1; 8 nucleotides line up with TRBD1. This CDR3 is 16 amino acids long. Germline trimming cut 3 bases from V and 3 bases from J; bases unmatched to any gene: 9. The germline V gene encodes CDR1 KGHSH and CDR2 LQKENI. Here the CDR3 reads CASSPFGGTGDTEAFF. The CDR3 region has the DNA TGTGCCAGCTCACCTTTCGGCGGGACAGGAGACACTGAAGCTTTCTTT.

This clonotype appeared once. The V and J genes are TRBV15 and TRBJ1-2; maybe TRBD1 (5 bases). V was cut by 0 bases and J by 0 bases, with 11 bases left in between. The CDR3 has 16 amino acids. CDR1 LNHNV and CDR2 YYDKDF come from the germline V gene (reference sequence). The CDR3 sequence: CATSRDLGRANYGYTF. Written as DNA, the CDR3 is TGTGCCACCAGCAGAGATCTTGGCAGGGCTAACTATGGCTACACCTTC.

This clonotype appeared many times. V and J are TRBV29-1 and TRBJ2-3, with D possibly being TRBD2 (5 bases). The CDR3 is made up of 14 amino acids. V lost 7 bases and J 5 bases, leaving 19 bases between the germline ends. Germline CDR1 is SQVTM and CDR2 is ANQGSEA. In DNA form, the CDR3 reads TGCAGCGGCATCGACTATTCCGGAGGAGATACGCAGTATTTT. Amino acids: CSGIDYSGGDTQYF.

This clonotype was recorded at least ten times. V gene TRBV6-4 combines with J gene TRBJ2-7; TRBD1 is a possible D gene (6 bases). The CDR3 covers 14 residues. CDR1 is MRHNA and CDR2 is SNTAGT in the germline V gene. Trimming cost V 4 bases and J 0 bases, with 10 bases left between them. The CDR3 loop reads CASSARDTSYEQYF. The CDR3 region has the DNA TGTGCCAGCAGTGCTCGGGACACCTCCTACGAGCAGTACTTC.

Turning to this clonotype: A read error may produce the germline difference seen at one junction end. This chain uses TRBV11-2 with TRBJ2-5; D is possibly TRBD2 (5 bases). Germline loops: CDR1 SGHAT, CDR2 FQNNGV. The CDR3 loop spans 15 amino acids. The CDR3 bases are TGTGCCGGCAGCTTTAACCCTGAGCGGCAAGAGACCCAGTACTTC. The encoded protein is CAGSFNPERQETQYF.

Many counts were recorded for this clonotype. This rearrangement joins TRBV20-1 to TRBJ2-7, with a possible D match to TRBD1 (6 bases). Deletions cut 3 bases from V and 11 bases from J, with 14 bases between. The CDR3 has 11 amino acids. The germline V gene encodes CDR1 DFQATT and CDR2 SNEGSKA (reference sequence). As DNA, the CDR3 is TGCAGTGCTAGGGGTCCAGGGGTGGAGTACTTC. Translation gives CSARGPGVEYF.

The rearrangement joins TRBV11-2 to TRBJ1-5; 7 bases fit TRBD1. Germline V gene data show CDR1 as SGHAT and CDR2 as FQNNGV. The junction had 7 bases not matched to a gene; V was cut back by 6 bases and J by 2 bases. This CDR3 is 15 amino acids long. The CDR3 nucleotides read TGTGCCAGCAGTCTTGACAGGGAGGGCAATCAGCCCCAGCATTTT. Translation: CASSLDREGNQPQHF.

This clonotype appeared many times. The rearrangement links TRBV5-1 to TRBJ2-3; TRBD2 matches 9 bases. Germline V gene data show CDR1 as SGHRS and CDR2 as YFSETQ. V lost 0 bases, J lost 4 bases, and 6 bases stayed unmatched. This CDR3 spans 16 amino acids. As DNA, the CDR3 is TGCGCCAGCAGCTTGGGCCAGCGGGAGGTCGCAGATACGCAGTATTTT. Translating it yields CASSLGQREVADTQYF.

This clonotype showed up many times. V is TRBV20-1 and J is TRBJ2-4; the D gene is possibly TRBD1 (5 bases). Per the germline V gene, CDR1 is DFQATT and CDR2 is SNEGSKA (reference sequence). The CDR3 is made up of 12 amino acids. V was cut by 6 bases and J by 7 bases, with 13 bases left in between. DNA of the CDR3: TGCAGTGCCCATCAGGGTGGGAACATTCAGTACTTC. It specifies CSAHQGGNIQYF.